One and the same sample provided the 16 T cell receptor beta chains below, sequenced in a study of blood T cell repertoires in COVID-19. Sequencing used immunoSEQ multiplex PCR; TCRdb keeps in-frame clones, though not all of them. Among fewer than 250,000 clones listed, around 86% were seen once. Sequenced: peripheral blood. The source is a man aged 60-69 years with acute or convalescent COVID-19.

This chain links TRBV5-1 with TRBJ2-6; D ambiguous. Trimming took off 0 bases at V and 0 bases at J, with 4 bases between the two ends. The length of the CDR3 is 15 residues. The germline gives CDR1 SGHRS, CDR2 YFSETQ. The CDR3 bases are TGCGCCAGCAGCTTGGAAGCCTCTGGGGCCAACGTCCTGACTTTC. This gives the protein CASSLEASGANVLTF.

The chain joins TRBV27 to TRBJ2-2, with a possible D match to TRBD1 (6 bases). The CDR3 is made up of 15 amino acids. The V end lost 9 bases, the J end lost 1 base, and 15 bases lay between the germline ends. The germline CDR1 and CDR2 sequences are MNHEY and SMNVEV (reference sequence). CDR3 sequence reads: CASSGWGQNTGELFF. DNA of the CDR3: TGTGCCAGTTCCGGGTGGGGACAGAACACCGGGGAGCTGTTTTTT.

V usage is TRBV6-5 and J usage is TRBJ1-5, with TRBD1 matching 8 bases. Trimming cost V 6 bases and J 1 base; bases outside gene matches: 2. The CDR3 loop spans 14 amino acids. Looked up from germline, CDR1 is MNHEY and CDR2 is SVGAGI. The CDR3 DNA sequence: TGTGCCAGCAGACGACAGGGGAGCAATCAGCCCCAGCATTTT. It yields the protein CASRRQGSNQPQHF.

This chain links TRBV7-9 with TRBJ2-3; possibly TRBD2 for D (5 bases). The CDR3 consists of 15 residues. The germline CDR1 and CDR2 sequences are SEHNR and FQNEAQ (reference sequence). V gave up 4 bases and J gave up 2 bases, with 13 bases separating them. The CDR3 sequence is CASSSSLGVTDTQYF. The DNA of the CDR3 is TGTGCCAGCAGCTCCTCACTAGGAGTCACAGATACGCAGTATTTT. Drawing the rest from reference TRBV7-9 and TRBJ2-3, the complete variable domain is DTGVSQNPRHKITKRGQNVTFRCDPISEHNRLYWYRQTLGQGPEFLTYFQNEAQLEKSRLLSDRFSAERPKGSFSTLEIQRTEQGDSAMYLCASSSSLGVTDTQYFGPGTRLTVL.

The gene calls are TRBV6-2 or TRBV6-3 and TRBJ2-2, with D unresolved. The CDR3 extends over 15 amino acids. Germline V gives CDR1 MNHEY, CDR2 SVGEGT. Trimming stripped 3 bases from V and 0 bases from J, with 8 bases between. The CDR3 reads CASSYWLANTGELFF. The CDR3, as DNA: TGTGCCAGCAGTTATTGGCTAGCGAACACCGGGGAGCTGTTTTTT.

J is TRBJ2-7 and V is TRBV5-1, with D unclear. Germline CDR1 and CDR2: SGHRS and YFSETQ. The CDR3 covers 15 residues. The V gene lost 1 base and the J gene lost 1 base, with 12 bases spanning the gap. The CDR3 region is CASSLQSGGSYEQYF. For the CDR3, the DNA is TGCGCCAGCAGCTTGCAGTCAGGTGGGTCCTACGAGCAGTACTTC.

J is TRBJ1-5 and V is TRBV2, with D unclear. Trimming took 5 bases from V and 0 from J, leaving 11 bases between them. Germline lookup yields CDR1 SNHLY and CDR2 FYNNEI. The CDR3 covers 15 residues. Written as DNA, the CDR3 is TGTGCCAGCAGTACGGACTTCGATAGCAATCAGCCCCAGCATTTT. Translating it yields CASSTDFDSNQPQHF.

There are a few counts of this clone. The rearrangement uses TRBV14 and TRBJ1-2; D remains ambiguous. CDR1 and CDR2 (germline): SGHDN, FVKESK. V lost 1 base to trimming and J lost 0 bases, with 6 bases between them. The CDR3 runs 14 residues. CDR3 loop: CASSQGPSNYGYTF. For the CDR3, the DNA is TGTGCCAGCAGCCAAGGTCCTTCTAACTATGGCTACACCTTC.

This sequence joins TRBV6-4 and TRBJ1-2; 11 bases align to TRBD1. This CDR3 has 14 amino acids. The V gene's germline CDR1 is MRHNA and CDR2 SNTAGT. V was pared by 2 bases and J by 4 bases, with 0 bases of the junction left unmatched. The CDR3 sequence: CASSDGTGGYGYTF. CDR3 DNA sequence: TGTGCCAGCAGTGACGGGACAGGGGGCTATGGCTACACCTTC.

This sequence joins TRBV5-6 and TRBJ1-1; D unresolved. The CDR3 spans 15 residues. Trimming left V 4 bases short and J 1 base short, with 14 bases between. Germline V lookup: CDR1 SGHDT, CDR2 YYEEEE. CDR3 protein: CASSPSTRWNTEAFF. The CDR3 bases are TGTGCCAGCAGCCCCTCGACAAGGTGGAACACTGAAGCTTTCTTT.

The CDR3 sequence: CASSDSTGSKAGELFF. CDR3 in DNA: TGTGCCAGCAGTGACTCGACAGGGAGCAAGGCCGGGGAGCTGTTTTTT. V usage is TRBV6-4 and J usage is TRBJ2-2; 7 bases are a match to TRBD1. CDR3 length: 16 residues. Germline-derived CDR1 and CDR2 are MRHNA and SNTAGT. Losses at the gene ends were 0 bases for V and 6 bases for J; bases not matched to a gene: 7.

This clone was seen a single time. The rearrangement joins TRBV19 to TRBJ2-7, with TRBD1 matching 9 bases. The junction had 12 bases not matched to a gene; V was cut back by 10 bases and J by 5 bases. Germline V gene lookup returns CDR1 LNHDA and CDR2 SQIVND (reference sequence). CDR3 length: 14 amino acids. CDR3 protein: CATKSGQGADEQYF. DNA for the CDR3: TGTGCCACTAAATCGGGACAGGGCGCCGACGAGCAGTACTTC. The full variable domain, completed using reference TRBV19 and TRBJ2-7, is DGGITQSPKYLFRKEGQNVTLSCEQNLNHDAMYWYRQDPGQGLRLIYYSQIVNDFQKGDIAEGYSVSREKKESFPLTVTSAQKNPTAFYLCATKSGQGADEQYFGPGTRLTVT.

The chain recombines TRBV2 with TRBJ2-7; 10 bases align to TRBD1. Germline V CDR1 and CDR2: SNHLY, FYNNEI. This CDR3 has 14 residues. V lost 9 bases to trimming and J lost 2 bases; unmatched junction nucleotides: 7. The CDR3 nucleotides read TGTGCCAGTCGACAGGGGGCAACAGCCTACGAGCAGTACTTC. It specifies CASRQGATAYEQYF.

This clone was seen just once. The rearrangement joins TRBV29-1 to TRBJ1-2; 7 bases fit TRBD1. This CDR3 has 14 amino acids. Per germline, CDR1 SQVTM and CDR2 ANQGSEA. V gave up 6 bases and J gave up 0 bases; unmatched junction bases: 7. The CDR3 nucleotides read TGCAGCGTCGTTTCCGGGACAGCTAACTATGGCTACACCTTC. Its protein product is CSVVSGTANYGYTF.

The gene calls are TRBV4-3 and TRBJ2-4; D might be TRBD2 (5 bases). This CDR3 has 16 residues. From germline, CDR1 is LGHNA and CDR2 YSLEER. Deletions cut 4 bases from V and 7 bases from J, with 20 bases between. For the CDR3, the DNA is TGCGCCAGCAGCCTCTCCCAATTAAAGCCGGGGAACATTCAGTACTTC. Protein: CASSLSQLKPGNIQYF.

This chain connects TRBV27 to TRBJ2-7; D is unresolved. V lost 1 base, J lost 5 bases, and 9 bases lay in between. This CDR3 contains 13 residues. Germline V lookup: CDR1 MNHEY, CDR2 SMNVEV (reference sequence). The CDR3 protein is CASSLFGFHEQYF. DNA for the CDR3: TGTGCCAGCAGTTTATTCGGGTTCCACGAGCAGTACTTC.